This record concerns one TCR beta chain sequence. Its antigen target is currently unknown. No much larger clone is present one base from it, and per-base qualities are unavailable. The immunoSEQ Assay, a bias-controlled multiplex PCR, was used to amplify TCRbeta CDR3 regions from genomic DNA. Concerning the study's data processing: Within the assay, amplification of reference gene primers was used to estimate how many nucleated cells each sample contained. To quantify the absolute abundance of each unique TCRbeta CDR3 rearrangement, sequence reads were collapsed and filtered. Productive Simpson clonality was computed per sample as the square root of Simpson's diversity index over productive rearrangements. Imported from immuneACCESS, the table was reduced by TCRdb to in-frame sequences with V and J called. These copies leave out some clones; in studies compared against another copy, an unresolved V gene accounts for under half, and the cause of the remainder is not known. V, J and clone size were drawn from that table, and D and trimming were deduced from the DNA. The sample has 140,000 or so clones on record, 84% of them singletons. The ten largest clones add up to less than 9% of the sample.

This entry belongs to a study of blood T cell repertoires in COVID-19 (dated by TCRdb to 2020 to 2021). As for the study more broadly: Collaborator samples came from the United States, Italy and Spain and covered acute and convalescent phases of COVID-19. The samples were drawn from the first 160 participants of the ongoing ImmuneRACE study and from over a thousand subjects provided by 6 global collaborators. The sample metadata nearly always contained a de-identified subject ID, COVID-19 status, age in years and sex. The material from the prospective study consisted of cDNA or gDNA derived from T cells, B-cell-depleted T cells, or PBMCs. Where available, HLA class I and class II types were obtained from metadata supplied by the sample provider rather than from assay-based typing. Deeply sampled blood TCRbeta repertoires from subjects exposed to, actively infected with, or recovered from COVID-19 were included in the dataset. A freely available public database, intended as a resource for researchers studying the immune response to SARS-CoV-2, is where the repertoires were released.

At one collaborating source in Seattle, patients were enrolled during active infection and were followed longitudinally through the course of disease. The collaborating institutions used their own protocols to collect whole blood in K2EDTA tubes. Collaborator samples were shipped for TCRbeta analysis as frozen whole blood, isolated PBMCs, or DNA extracted from either sample type. Study-wide conclusions, independent of this receptor: The amount of clinical and demographic metadata varied by source and participant and was provided uncurated.

Including the terminal cysteine and phenylalanine, the CDR3 comprises 14 residues. Only the CDR3 part of the read is kept: 42 bases, read in frame from the first base. V is clipped by 3 bases and J by 1 base, and the sequence between their germline boundaries is 10 bases long. CDR1 and CDR2 are drawn from the germline V gene (reference sequence): LNHDA, SQIVND. The source is a young man with COVID-19, enrolled during active disease. The specimen sequenced was peripheral blood. The V and J segments used are TRBV19 and TRBJ2-7; a weak D assignment points to TRBD2 (6 bases agree). The CDR3 here reads CASSISDYSYEQYF. The nucleotide sequence reads as follows: TGTGCCAGTAGTATTTCGGACTATTCCTACGAGCAGTACTTC.